The source of this T cell receptor (beta chain) is a study of blood T cell repertoires in COVID-19. Turning to the study itself: Material from acute and convalescent COVID-19 was sourced from the United States, Italy and Spain. T cells, B-cell-depleted T cells, or PBMCs provided the cDNA or gDNA that served as material.

The sample holds one count of this clone. Germline CDR1 and CDR2: SGHAT and FQNNGV. V gave up 10 bases and J gave up 9 bases, with 22 bases separating them. The CDR3 consists of 14 residues. Original processing methods: Counts of nucleated cells, estimated from reference gene primer amplification, were obtained. The assay was immunoSEQ multiplex PCR, and TCRdb's table has in-frame clones only and misses some. The DNA gave D and trimming, while V, J and clone size come from that table. The profile shows 95,000 to 150,000 clones, 82% of them singletons. Material for sequencing was peripheral blood. The source of this sequence is a woman in her seventies with acute or convalescent COVID-19. The rearrangement links TRBV11-2 to TRBJ2-1; maybe TRBD1 (5 bases). CDR3 region: CATPAVGQGVEQFF. The CDR3 nucleotides are TGTGCCACCCCGGCGGTTGGTCAGGGCGTTGAGCAGTTCTTC.